The sequence of this T cell receptor beta chain was determined in a study of T cells in Graves' hyperthyroidism and ophthalmopathy. This clonotype was picked up many times. PBMCs were obtained from about 9.9 ml fresh peripheral blood. TCR beta CDR3 regions were amplified from RNA transcripts. First-round RT-PCR of the TCR CDR3 relied on the HTBI primer set. MiXCR, run by TCRdb on the multiplex PCR reads, gives a single entry per CDR3 protein. The repertoire holds around 300,000 distinct CDR3 sequences, roughly 13% seen once, with 7% to 9% in the top ten. The CDR3 runs to 14 residues. V was clipped by 3 bases and J by 7 bases, with 13 bases between them. Germline CDR1 reads KGHSH; CDR2 reads LQKENI.

The sequenced sample consisted of blood. This receptor was obtained from a woman aged 40 to 50 with Graves' hyperthyroidism. The chain joins TRBV18 to TRBJ2-1; tentative D call: TRBD2 (5 bases). This chain's CDR3 is CASSPPRGANEQFF. The CDR3 DNA reads TGTGCCAGCTCACCCCCCCGGGGAGCGAATGAGCAGTTCTTC.